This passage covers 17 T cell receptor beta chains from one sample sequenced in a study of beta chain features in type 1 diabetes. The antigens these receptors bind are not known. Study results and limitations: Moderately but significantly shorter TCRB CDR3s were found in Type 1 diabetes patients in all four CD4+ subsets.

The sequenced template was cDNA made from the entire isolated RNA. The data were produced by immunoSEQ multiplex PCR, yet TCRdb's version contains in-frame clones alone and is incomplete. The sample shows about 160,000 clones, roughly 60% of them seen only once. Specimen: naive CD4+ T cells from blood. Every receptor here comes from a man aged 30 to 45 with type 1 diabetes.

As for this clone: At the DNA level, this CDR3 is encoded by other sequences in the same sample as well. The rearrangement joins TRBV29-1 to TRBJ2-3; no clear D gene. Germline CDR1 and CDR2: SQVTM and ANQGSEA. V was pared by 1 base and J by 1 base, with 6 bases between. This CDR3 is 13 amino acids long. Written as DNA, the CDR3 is TGCAGCGTTGAAGCTGGGGGCACAGATACGCAGTATTTT. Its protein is CSVEAGGTDTQYF.

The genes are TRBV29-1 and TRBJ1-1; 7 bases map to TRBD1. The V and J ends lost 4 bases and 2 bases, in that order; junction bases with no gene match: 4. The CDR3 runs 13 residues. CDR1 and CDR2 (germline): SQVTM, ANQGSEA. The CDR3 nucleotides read TGCAGCGTTGTGAGGGACAGTAACACTGAAGCTTTCTTT. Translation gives CSVVRDSNTEAFF.

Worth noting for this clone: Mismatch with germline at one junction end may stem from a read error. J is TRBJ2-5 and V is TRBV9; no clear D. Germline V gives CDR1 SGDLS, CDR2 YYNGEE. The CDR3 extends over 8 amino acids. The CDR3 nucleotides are TGTGCCAGCAGCTCCGGTAACTTC. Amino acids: CASSSGNF.

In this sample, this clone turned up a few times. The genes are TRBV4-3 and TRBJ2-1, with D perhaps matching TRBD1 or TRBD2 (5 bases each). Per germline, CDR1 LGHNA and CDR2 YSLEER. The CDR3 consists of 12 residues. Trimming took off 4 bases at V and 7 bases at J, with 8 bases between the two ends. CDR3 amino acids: CASSPWGNEQFF. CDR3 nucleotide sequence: TGCGCCAGCAGCCCCTGGGGGAATGAGCAGTTCTTC.

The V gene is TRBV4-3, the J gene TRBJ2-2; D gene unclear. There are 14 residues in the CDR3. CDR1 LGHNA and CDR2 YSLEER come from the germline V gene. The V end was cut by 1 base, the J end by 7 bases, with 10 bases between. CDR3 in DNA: TGCGCCAGCAGCCAAGGGACCGTCGACGGGGAGCTGTTTTTT. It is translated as CASSQGTVDGELFF.

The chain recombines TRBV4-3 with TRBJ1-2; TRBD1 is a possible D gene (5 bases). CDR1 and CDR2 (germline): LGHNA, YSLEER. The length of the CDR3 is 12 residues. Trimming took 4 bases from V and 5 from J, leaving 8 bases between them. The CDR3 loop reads CASSLGGYGYTF. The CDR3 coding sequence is TGCGCCAGCAGCCTCGGGGGATATGGCTACACCTTC.

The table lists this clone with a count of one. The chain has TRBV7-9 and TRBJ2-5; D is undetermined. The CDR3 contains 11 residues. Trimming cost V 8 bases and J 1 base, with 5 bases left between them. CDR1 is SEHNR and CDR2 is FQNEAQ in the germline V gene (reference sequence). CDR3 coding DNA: TGTGCCAGCGACGGCCAAGAGACCCAGTACTTC. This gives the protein CASDGQETQYF.

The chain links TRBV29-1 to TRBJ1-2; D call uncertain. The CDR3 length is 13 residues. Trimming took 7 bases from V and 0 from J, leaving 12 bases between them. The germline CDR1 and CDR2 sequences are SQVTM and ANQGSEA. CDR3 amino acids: CSALRDTNYGYTF. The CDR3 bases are TGCAGCGCCCTCAGAGATACTAACTATGGCTACACCTTC. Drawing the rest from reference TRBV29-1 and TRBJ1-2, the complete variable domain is SAVISQKPSRDICQRGTSLTIQCQVDSQVTMMFWYRQQPGQSLTLIATANQGSEATYESGFVIDKFPISRPNLTFSTLTVSNMSPEDSSIYLCSALRDTNYGYTFGSGTRLTVV.

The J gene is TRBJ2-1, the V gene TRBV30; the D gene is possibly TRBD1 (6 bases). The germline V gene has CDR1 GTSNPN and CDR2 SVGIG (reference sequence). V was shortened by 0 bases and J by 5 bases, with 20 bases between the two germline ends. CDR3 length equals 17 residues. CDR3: CAWSVDSSGSWNNEQFF. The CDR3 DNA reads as TGTGCCTGGAGTGTGGACAGTTCAGGGTCTTGGAACAATGAGCAGTTCTTC. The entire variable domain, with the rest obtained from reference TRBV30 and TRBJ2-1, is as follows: SQTIHQWPATLVQPVGSPLSLECTVEGTSNPNLYWYRQAAGRGLQLLFYSVGIGQISSEVPQNLSASRPQDRQFILSSKKLLLSDSGFYLCAWSVDSSGSWNNEQFFGPGTRLTVL.

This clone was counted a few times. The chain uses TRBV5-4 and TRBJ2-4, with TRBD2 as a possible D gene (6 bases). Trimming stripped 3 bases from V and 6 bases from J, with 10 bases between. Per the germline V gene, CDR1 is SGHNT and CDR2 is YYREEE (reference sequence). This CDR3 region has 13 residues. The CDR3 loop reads CASSSGEVNIQYF. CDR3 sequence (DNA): TGTGCCAGCAGCTCGGGGGAGGTAAACATTCAGTACTTC. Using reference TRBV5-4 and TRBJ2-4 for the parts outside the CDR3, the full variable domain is ETGVTQSPTHLIKTRGQQVTLRCSSQSGHNTVSWYQQALGQGPQFIFQYYREEENGRGNFPPRFSGLQFPNYSSELNVNALELDDSALYLCASSSGEVNIQYFGAGTRLSVL.

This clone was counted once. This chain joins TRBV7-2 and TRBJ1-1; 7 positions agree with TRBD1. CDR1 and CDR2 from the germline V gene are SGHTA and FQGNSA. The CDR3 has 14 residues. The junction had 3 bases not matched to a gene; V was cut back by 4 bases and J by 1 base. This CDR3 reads CASSSTGQNTEAFF. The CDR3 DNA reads TGTGCCAGCAGCTCGACAGGGCAGAACACTGAAGCTTTCTTT.

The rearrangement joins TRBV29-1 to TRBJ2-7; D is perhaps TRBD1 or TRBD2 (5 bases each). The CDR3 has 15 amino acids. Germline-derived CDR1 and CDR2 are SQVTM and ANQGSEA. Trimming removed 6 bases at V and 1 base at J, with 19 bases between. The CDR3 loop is CSVGVTRTSSYEQYF. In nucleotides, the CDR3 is TGCAGCGTCGGGGTGACACGGACATCTTCCTACGAGCAGTACTTC.

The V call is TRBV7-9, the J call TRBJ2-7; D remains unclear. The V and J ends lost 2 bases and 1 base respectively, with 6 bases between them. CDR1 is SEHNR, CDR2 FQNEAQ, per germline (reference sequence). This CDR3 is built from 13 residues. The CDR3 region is CASSLIKSYEQYF. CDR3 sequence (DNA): TGTGCCAGCAGCTTAATCAAATCCTACGAGCAGTACTTC.

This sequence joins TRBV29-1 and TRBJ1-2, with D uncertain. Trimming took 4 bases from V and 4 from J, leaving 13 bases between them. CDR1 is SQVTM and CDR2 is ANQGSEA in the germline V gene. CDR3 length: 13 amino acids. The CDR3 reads CSVGGGVAYGYTF. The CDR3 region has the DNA TGCAGCGTTGGAGGTGGGGTAGCCTATGGCTACACCTTC. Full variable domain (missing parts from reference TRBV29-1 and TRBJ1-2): SAVISQKPSRDICQRGTSLTIQCQVDSQVTMMFWYRQQPGQSLTLIATANQGSEATYESGFVIDKFPISRPNLTFSTLTVSNMSPEDSSIYLCSVGGGVAYGYTFGSGTRLTVV.

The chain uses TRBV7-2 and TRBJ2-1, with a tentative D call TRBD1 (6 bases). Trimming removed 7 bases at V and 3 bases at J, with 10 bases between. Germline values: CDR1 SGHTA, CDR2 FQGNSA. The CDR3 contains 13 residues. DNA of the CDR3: TGTGCCAGCAACCGGGACATCTACAATGAGCAGTTCTTC. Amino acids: CASNRDIYNEQFF.

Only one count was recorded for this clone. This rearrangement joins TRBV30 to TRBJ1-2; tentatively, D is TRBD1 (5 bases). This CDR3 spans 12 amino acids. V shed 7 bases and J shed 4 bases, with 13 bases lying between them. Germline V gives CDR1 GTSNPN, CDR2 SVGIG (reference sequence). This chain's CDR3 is CAFPRGPYGYTF. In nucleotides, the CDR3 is TGTGCCTTCCCTCGGGGACCCTATGGCTACACCTTC.

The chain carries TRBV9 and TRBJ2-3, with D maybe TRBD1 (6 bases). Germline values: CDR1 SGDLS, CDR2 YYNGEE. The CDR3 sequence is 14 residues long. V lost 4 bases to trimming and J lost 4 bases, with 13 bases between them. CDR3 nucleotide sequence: TGTGCCAGCAGCCCGGGACATCGGTCAGATACGCAGTATTTT. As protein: CASSPGHRSDTQYF.